This TCR beta chain was captured in a study of Ad26.COV2.S vaccination and SARS-CoV-2 variants. Study-level background: Donor was one of the participants in the Ad26.COV2.S arm of the COV1001 trial. General study findings and limits: Vaccine and placebo recipients had similar non-spike TCR breadth.

With regard to this clone: Its antigen is not known.

Germline V CDR1 and CDR2: SGHRS, YFSETQ. The CDR3 has 14 residues. V shed 4 bases and J shed 5 bases, with 15 bases lying between them. The method was immunoSEQ multiplex PCR; TCRdb's version includes in-frame clones alone and lacks a portion of them. Of about 370,000 clones listed, around nine tenths were seen once; the top ten hold about 1.9%. The treatment: some 20 received Ad26.COV2.S at low or high dose, single or two shots; roughly five received placebo; per-sample allocation not given. Following the first vaccine or placebo injection, samples were taken on day 63. This sample comprised peripheral blood, obtained in a trial of Ad26.COV2.S vaccine versus placebo. This clonotype originated in a person between 18 and 59 years old who received the Ad26.COV2.S COVID-19 vaccine or a placebo. The V call is TRBV5-1, the J call TRBJ1-2; no definite D call. DNA of the CDR3: TGCGCCAGCAGCCCCCTCCTCGAGGGATATGGCTACACCTTC. Amino acids: CASSPLLEGYGYTF.